The 11 T cell receptor beta chains presented below share a single source sample, sequenced in a study of molecular identifiers for immune sequencing clone quantification. Each CDR3 protein is one row after TCRdb ran MiXCR on the PCR reads. The sample shows some 65,000 distinct CDR3 sequences, 15% to 20% of them seen only once. The specimen was naive CD8+ T cells from blood, with Jurkat cell RNA spiked in. The subset is: FACS-sorted CD8+CD4-CCR7+CD45RA+ naive T cells. The source is a human donor in good health. Some libraries in this study had Jurkat cell RNA spiked in.

V is TRBV28 and J is TRBJ2-7, with D unresolved. The CDR3 runs 14 residues. Trimming took 3 bases from V and 2 from J, leaving 11 bases between them. Germline values: CDR1 MDHEN, CDR2 SYDVKM. The CDR3 is CASSFAKLTYEQYF. The CDR3 region has the DNA TGTGCCAGCAGTTTTGCGAAACTGACCTACGAGCAGTACTTC.

The table lists this clonotype with many counts. This chain uses TRBV7-8 with TRBJ2-1, with TRBD2 matching over 13 bases. Germline-derived CDR1 and CDR2 are SGHVS and FQNEAQ. The CDR3 runs to 18 residues. J was trimmed by 8 bases and V by 2 bases; bases with no gene match: 12. This chain's CDR3 is CASSLWTSGSISGDEQFF. The DNA of the CDR3 is TGTGCCAGCAGCTTATGGACTAGCGGGAGTATATCCGGAGATGAGCAGTTCTTC.

This clonotype came up once. A read error may be the cause here, since a much bigger clone is one base away. The gene calls are TRBV5-3 and TRBJ1-1, with TRBD1 matching over 8 bases. TRBV5-3 is identified as an open reading frame with a role that is uncertain. The CDR3 covers 15 residues. The CDR3 loop is CARSWRTGGRTEVFF. DNA for the CDR3: TGTGCCAGAAGCTGGCGAACAGGGGGACGCACTGAAGTTTTCTTT.

In DNA, the CDR3 is TGCAGCGTTGGCCTAGCGAGAATCTCCTACAATGAGCAGTTCTTC. Translating gives CSVGLARISYNEQFF. The V call is TRBV29-1, the J call TRBJ2-1, with D possibly matching TRBD2 (6 bases). CDR1 and CDR2 (germline): SQVTM, ANQGSEA. CDR3 size: 15 residues. Trimming stripped 4 bases from V and 0 bases from J, with 13 bases between.

In this sample, this clonotype turned up once. With a much larger clone just one base away, this may be a read error. The V and J genes are TRBV6-5 and TRBJ1-5; D gene unclear. Germline CDR1 and CDR2: MNHEY and SVGAGI. The CDR3 is 13 amino acids. The CDR3 loop reads CAGSYSGGQPQHF. Written as DNA, the CDR3 is TGTGCCGGCAGTTACTCGGGTGGACAGCCCCAGCATTTT.

This clonotype was detected a few times. This chain uses TRBV24-1 with TRBJ2-7, with unresolved D. V was cut by 2 bases and J by 2 bases, with 12 bases left in between. Germline assignment: CDR1 KGHDR and CDR2 SFDVKD. The CDR3 is 15 residues long. The CDR3: CATSDSKTFPYEQYF. The CDR3 bases are TGTGCCACCAGTGATTCTAAAACTTTTCCCTACGAGCAGTACTTC.

This clonotype has a count of ten or more. The J gene is TRBJ2-2, the V gene TRBV20-1; tentative D call: TRBD1 (6 bases). Germline CDR1 DFQATT, CDR2 SNEGSKA (reference sequence). The length of the CDR3 is 13 residues. The V end lost 6 bases, the J end lost 5 bases, and 13 bases lay between the germline ends. DNA of the CDR3: TGCAGTGCAGGGGGAGTGGATACCGGGGAGCTGTTTTTT. Translating gives CSAGGVDTGELFF.

This clonotype was seen many times. The chain employs TRBV20-1 and TRBJ2-7; 11 bases fit TRBD2. The CDR3 is made up of 14 amino acids. J was trimmed by 5 bases and V by 6 bases; bases with no gene match: 9. Germline lookup yields CDR1 DFQATT and CDR2 SNEGSKA (reference sequence). CDR3 in DNA: TGCAGTGCGCGGCCACTAGCGGGAGTGGACGAGCAGTACTTC. It is translated as CSARPLAGVDEQYF.

The V call is TRBV4-1, the J call TRBJ2-7; 10 positions agree with TRBD2. V shed 1 base, J shed 0 bases, and the junction held 0 bases outside the gene matches. From germline, CDR1 is MGHRA and CDR2 YSYEKL. This CDR3 region has 15 residues. The CDR3: CASSQGLAGSYEQYF. CDR3 sequence (DNA): TGCGCCAGCAGCCAAGGACTAGCGGGCTCCTACGAGCAGTACTTC.

This clonotype was recorded many times. CDR3 amino acids: CASSWGYTQYF. DNA of the CDR3: TGTGCCAGCAGTTGGGGATATACGCAGTATTTT. The chain couples TRBV6-2 or TRBV6-3 to TRBJ2-3; D is unclear. Trimming removed 4 bases at V and 7 bases at J, with 6 bases between. Germline-derived CDR1 and CDR2 are MNHEY and SVGEGT. The CDR3 covers 11 residues.

This clonotype was detected many times. V and J are TRBV20-1 and TRBJ2-1, with TRBD2 matching 12 bases. Per germline, CDR1 DFQATT and CDR2 SNEGSKA (reference sequence). J was trimmed by 5 bases and V by 3 bases; bases with no gene match: 5. CDR3 length: 15 residues. As DNA, the CDR3 is TGCAGTGCTAGGGGACTAGCGGGTTCCCACAATGAGCAGTTCTTC. Translated, it gives CSARGLAGSHNEQFF.